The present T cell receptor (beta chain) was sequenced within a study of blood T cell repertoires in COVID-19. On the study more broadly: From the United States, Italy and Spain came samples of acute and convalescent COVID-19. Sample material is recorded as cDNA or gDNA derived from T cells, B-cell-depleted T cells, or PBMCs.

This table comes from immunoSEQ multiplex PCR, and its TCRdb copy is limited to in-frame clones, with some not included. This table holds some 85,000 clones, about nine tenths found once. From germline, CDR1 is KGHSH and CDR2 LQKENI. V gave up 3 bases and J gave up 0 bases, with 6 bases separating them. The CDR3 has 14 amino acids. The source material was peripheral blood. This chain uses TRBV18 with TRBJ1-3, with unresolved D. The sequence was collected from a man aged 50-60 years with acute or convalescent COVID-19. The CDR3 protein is CASSPESSGNTIYF. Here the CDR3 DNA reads TGTGCCAGCTCACCGGAGAGCTCTGGAAACACCATATATTTT. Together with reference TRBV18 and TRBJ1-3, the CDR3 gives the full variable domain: NAGVMQNPRHLVRRRGQEARLRCSPMKGHSHVYWYRQLPEEGLKFMVYLQKENIIDESGMPKERFSAEFPKEGPSILRIQQVVRGDSAAYFCASSPESSGNTIYFGEGSWLTVV.